This entry features one T cell receptor (beta chain) sequence. Its cognate antigen is unknown. Samples came from axillary lymph nodes draining the breast cancer. The record originates from a study of breast tumors, draining lymph nodes, adjacent tissues. Study-wide results and caveats: Tumors had less TCR diversity than lymph nodes, more than nontumor tissue. Findings are consistent with lymph node origin and intratumoral expansion of most tumor T cells. Luminal-like breast cancer showed significantly greater tumor-nontumor repertoire similarity than basal-like breast cancer did. That most tumor T cells come from lymph nodes remained unproven.

This CDR3 contains 14 residues. V was clipped by 5 bases and J by 8 bases; unmatched bases: 10. Per germline, CDR1 MNHEY and CDR2 SVGAGI. MiXCR was run by TCRdb on the multiplex PCR reads, yielding one entry per CDR3 protein. The table shows 180,000 or so distinct CDR3 sequences, with more than 25% occurring only once. This clonotype originated in a female donor with breast cancer. Some clones in this sample may be carry-over from other donors' samples. This chain joins TRBV6-5 and TRBJ1-2; 8 nucleotides align to TRBD1. The sequenced sample consisted of axillary lymph node tissue. The CDR3 loop reads CASSHGGQGKGYTF. The CDR3 bases are TGTGCCAGCAGTCACGGTGGACAGGGAAAAGGCTACACCTTC.